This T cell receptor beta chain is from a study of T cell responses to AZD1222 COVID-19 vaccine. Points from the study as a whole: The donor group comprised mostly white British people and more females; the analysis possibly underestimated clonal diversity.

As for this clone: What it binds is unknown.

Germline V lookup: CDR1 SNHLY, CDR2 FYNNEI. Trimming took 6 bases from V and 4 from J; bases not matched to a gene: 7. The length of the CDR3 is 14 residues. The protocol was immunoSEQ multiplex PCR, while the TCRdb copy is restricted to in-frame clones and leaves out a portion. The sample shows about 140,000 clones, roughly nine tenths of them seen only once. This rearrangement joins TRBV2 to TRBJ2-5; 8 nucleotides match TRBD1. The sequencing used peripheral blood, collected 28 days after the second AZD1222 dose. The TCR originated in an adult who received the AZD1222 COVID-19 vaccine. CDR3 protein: CASSSGQGTETQYF. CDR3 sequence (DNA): TGTGCCAGCAGCTCCGGACAGGGAACAGAGACCCAGTACTTC.